Listed below are T cell receptor beta chains from one sample, sequenced in a study of blood T cell repertoires in COVID-19. Assay: immunoSEQ multiplex PCR; the TCRdb copy retains only in-frame clones and omits some. The profile shows approximately 350,000 clones, about 90% of them singletons. The sequencing sample was made of peripheral blood. These receptors all stem from a man aged 40-50 years with acute or convalescent COVID-19. The CDR3 runs from the conserved cysteine through the conserved F or W. A D gene is named only where the DNA matches it firmly. Clone size appears in some rows only: once, few, many, or a class for an expanded clone.

CDR3: CASSQPDGDQPQHF
DNA: TGTGCCAGCAGCCAACCTGACGGGGATCAGCCCCAGCATTTT
size: .
D: .
J: TRBJ1-5
V: TRBV4-2

CDR3: CASSPERTGSTGELFF
DNA: TGTGCCAGCAGTCCGGAACGGACGGGGAGCACCGGGGAGCTGTTTTTT
size: .
D: .
J: TRBJ2-2
V: TRBV27

CDR3: CASSPGGAGSSYNSPLHF
DNA: TGTGCCAGCAGCCCCGGGGGGGCAGGGAGCTCCTATAATTCACCCCTCCACTTT
size: once
D: .
J: TRBJ1-6
V: TRBV28

CDR3: CASSSRGGAPTGNTIYF
DNA: TGTGCCAGCAGCTCCCGAGGAGGGGCCCCAACTGGAAACACCATATATTTT
size: .
D: .
J: TRBJ1-3
V: TRBV5-5

CDR3: CASSNGGGETQYF
DNA: TGTGCCAGCAGCAACGGGGGTGGGGAGACCCAGTACTTC
size: .
D: .
J: TRBJ2-5
V: TRBV7-3

CDR3: CASTTLSGRGRPWSSYEQYF
DNA: TGTGCCAGCACTACATTATCGGGGCGCGGGAGGCCATGGAGCTCCTACGAGCAGTACTTC
size: .
D: TRBD2
J: TRBJ2-7
V: TRBV28

CDR3: CASSIVRGETQYF
DNA: TGTGCCAGTAGTATAGTTCGGGGAGAGACCCAGTACTTC
size: .
D: .
J: TRBJ2-5
V: TRBV19

CDR3: CATSQYTGELFF
DNA: TGTGCCACCAGTCAGTACACCGGGGAGCTGTTTTTT
size: few
D: .
J: TRBJ2-2
V: TRBV24-1

CDR3: CASRSEGASGANVLTF
DNA: TGTGCCAGTAGGTCCGAGGGGGCCTCTGGGGCCAACGTCCTGACTTTC
size: .
D: TRBD1
J: TRBJ2-6
V: TRBV19

CDR3: CASRGLEEETQYF
DNA: TGTGCCAGCAGGGGTTTGGAGGAAGAGACCCAGTACTTC
size: .
D: .
J: TRBJ2-5
V: TRBV27

CDR3: CASSPRTGGAGQPQHF
DNA: TGTGCCAGCAGCCCAAGGACAGGGGGCGCGGGTCAGCCCCAGCATTTT
size: .
D: TRBD1
J: TRBJ1-5
V: TRBV2

CDR3: CASSLTGVGDQPQHF
DNA: TGCGCCAGCAGCCTGACAGGGGTGGGAGATCAGCCCCAGCATTTT
size: .
D: TRBD1
J: TRBJ1-5
V: TRBV5-1

CDR3: CASSLEDREEVEQYF
DNA: TGCGCCAGCAGCTTGGAAGACAGGGAAGAGGTGGAGCAGTACTTC
size: .
D: TRBD1
J: TRBJ2-7
V: TRBV5-1

CDR3: CAWSVGGRLNTF
DNA: TGTGCCTGGAGTGTAGGGGGACGACTTAACACCTTC
size: .
D: .
J: TRBJ1-2
V: TRBV30

CDR3: CAISGGRGYQETQYF
DNA: TGTGCCATCAGTGGGGGCAGGGGGTACCAAGAGACCCAGTACTTC
size: .
D: TRBD1
J: TRBJ2-5
V: TRBV10-3

CDR3: CASSTTGGGNTIYF
DNA: TGTGCCAGCAGTACGACAGGAGGTGGAAACACCATATATTTT
size: .
D: .
J: TRBJ1-3
V: TRBV6-2/TRBV6-3

CDR3: CASSIATGWNQPQHF
DNA: TGTGCCAGTAGTATAGCAACAGGTTGGAATCAGCCCCAGCATTTT
size: .
D: .
J: TRBJ1-5
V: TRBV19